The next 14 T cell receptor beta chains were all read from a single sample in a study of cytomegalovirus exposure and HLA in healthy donors. The table came from immunoSEQ multiplex PCR; TCRdb's copy has only in-frame clones and leaves some out. This sample carries roughly 64,000 clones, roughly 94% of them seen once, and the ten largest clones take about 6%. The specimen was PBMCs. The origin of the receptors is a woman in her late teens or twenties in good health and CMV-seropositive.

The rearrangement links TRBV28 to TRBJ2-1; D is undetermined. The ends were cut back, 6 bases at V and 5 bases at J, with 11 bases in the middle. Germline loops: CDR1 MDHEN, CDR2 SYDVKM. The CDR3 has 13 residues. CDR3 protein: CASSGGNDNEQFF. The DNA of the CDR3 is TGTGCCAGCAGCGGCGGCAATGACAATGAGCAGTTCTTC.

The chain joins TRBV30 to TRBJ2-7; D is perhaps TRBD1 (5 bases). Trimming removed 5 bases from V and 4 bases from J, with 12 bases in between. CDR1 is GTSNPN and CDR2 is SVGIG in the germline V gene (reference sequence). The CDR3 runs to 12 residues. The DNA for the CDR3 is TGTGCCTGGGGTAAGGGGAAGTACGAGCAGTACTTC. This translates into CAWGKGKYEQYF.

This chain joins TRBV19 and TRBJ2-5, with D possibly matching TRBD2 (5 bases). The V end was cut by 4 bases, the J end by 4 bases, with 13 bases between. The CDR3 is 14 residues long. Germline-derived CDR1 and CDR2 are LNHDA and SQIVND (reference sequence). CDR3 sequence (DNA): TGTGCCAGTAGTACCCCGGGTGAGGGAGAGACCCAGTACTTC. This codes for CASSTPGEGETQYF. The full variable domain, completed using reference TRBV19 and TRBJ2-5, is DGGITQSPKYLFRKEGQNVTLSCEQNLNHDAMYWYRQDPGQGLRLIYYSQIVNDFQKGDIAEGYSVSREKKESFPLTVTSAQKNPTAFYLCASSTPGEGETQYFGPGTRLLVL.

This clone was observed once. The chain couples TRBV10-3 to TRBJ1-5, with 8 bases lining up with TRBD1. The CDR3 contains 14 residues. V shed 6 bases, J shed 2 bases, and the junction held 3 bases outside the gene matches. Germline V gene sequence: CDR1 ENHRY, CDR2 SYGVKD. CDR3 in DNA: TGTGCCATCAGGTCACAGGGGGGCAATCAGCCCCAGCATTTT. Its translation: CAIRSQGGNQPQHF.

V usage is TRBV7-2 and J usage is TRBJ1-2; D call uncertain. Germline-derived CDR1 and CDR2 are SGHTA and FQGNSA. Deletions cut 6 bases from V and 2 bases from J, with 13 bases between. This CDR3 is built from 14 residues. The CDR3 is CASSPEGANYGYTF. The CDR3 nucleotides read TGTGCCAGCAGTCCCGAGGGCGCAAACTATGGCTACACCTTC.

The gene calls are TRBV9 and TRBJ2-1, with 9 bases fitting TRBD2. The CDR3 extends over 15 amino acids. The germline CDR1 and CDR2 sequences are SGDLS and YYNGEE. The junction had 7 bases not matched to a gene; V was cut back by 2 bases and J by 7 bases. CDR3 in amino acids: CASSVASGGSNEQFF. The CDR3 DNA is TGTGCCAGCAGCGTGGCGAGCGGGGGGTCGAATGAGCAGTTCTTC. Looking up the rest from reference TRBV9 and TRBJ2-1 gives the full variable domain: DSGVTQTPKHLITATGQRVTLRCSPRSGDLSVYWYQQSLDQGLQFLIQYYNGEERAKGNILERFSAQQFPDLHSELNLSSLELGDSALYFCASSVASGGSNEQFFGPGTRLTVL.

The V gene is TRBV6-1, the J gene TRBJ2-1; 14 bases line up with TRBD2. The CDR3 sequence is 15 residues long. V lost 11 bases to trimming and J lost 4 bases; unmatched junction nucleotides: 7. CDR1 is MNHNS and CDR2 is SASEGT in the germline V gene. The CDR3: CASSTSGGVYNEQFF. In DNA, the CDR3 is TGTGCCTCTTCGACTAGCGGGGGGGTTTACAATGAGCAGTTCTTC.

This clone was found once. This chain links TRBV27 with TRBJ2-5, with 13 bases identical to TRBD2. Germline V lookup: CDR1 MNHEY, CDR2 SMNVEV (reference sequence). This CDR3 is built from 14 residues. V lost 5 bases to trimming and J lost 8 bases; unmatched junction nucleotides: 5. The CDR3 loop reads CASSTGTSGTTQYF. For the CDR3, the DNA is TGTGCCAGCAGTACCGGGACTAGCGGGACAACCCAGTACTTC.

The chain couples TRBV28 to TRBJ2-7; TRBD1 matches 8 bases. Germline V gene lookup returns CDR1 MDHEN and CDR2 SYDVKM. Unmatched junction bases numbered 8, after V lost 5 bases and J lost 2 bases. The CDR3 is 15 residues long. CDR3 DNA: TGTGCCAGCAGTACCGGGACAGGATTTACCTACGAGCAGTACTTC. As protein: CASSTGTGFTYEQYF. The full variable domain, rest sourced from reference TRBV28 and TRBJ2-7, is DVKVTQSSRYLVKRTGEKVFLECVQDMDHENMFWYRQDPGLGLRLIYFSYDVKMKEKGDIPEGYSVSREKKERFSLILESASTNQTSMYLCASSTGTGFTYEQYFGPGTRLTVT.

V and J are TRBV29-1 and TRBJ1-5, with TRBD1 as a possible D gene (6 bases). The V gene lost 5 bases and the J gene lost 3 bases, with 11 bases spanning the gap. This CDR3 contains 13 residues. Germline V gene lookup returns CDR1 SQVTM and CDR2 ANQGSEA. The CDR3 DNA sequence: TGCAGCGTTCGGGGGGCATTCAATCAGCCCCAGCATTTT. Protein product: CSVRGAFNQPQHF.

The chain combines TRBV7-9 with TRBJ1-3, with 9 bases that match TRBD1. The V gene end was trimmed by 3 bases and the J gene end by 1 base; junction bases not matched to a gene: 10. Germline-derived CDR1 and CDR2 are SEHNR and FQNEAQ (reference sequence). There are 18 residues in the CDR3. CDR3 amino acids: CASSFLGTGLFSGNTIYF. The CDR3 DNA sequence: TGTGCCAGCAGCTTTCTGGGGACAGGGTTGTTTTCTGGAAACACCATATATTTT.

The rearrangement joins TRBV5-1 to TRBJ1-2; 7 bases are shared with TRBD1. Germline V gives CDR1 SGHRS, CDR2 YFSETQ. Losses at the gene ends were 2 bases for V and 6 bases for J; bases not matched to a gene: 10. This CDR3 spans 15 amino acids. CDR3 loop: CASSFTKGGENGYTF. The CDR3, as DNA: TGCGCCAGCAGCTTTACCAAAGGGGGCGAGAATGGCTACACCTTC.

The chain employs TRBV7-2 and TRBJ1-5; 7 nucleotides align to TRBD1. Germline CDR1 and CDR2: SGHTA and FQGNSA. This CDR3 spans 17 amino acids. After removal of 0 bases from V and 7 bases from J, the junction contained 12 bases not matched to a gene. The CDR3 bases are TGTGCCAGCAGCTTAGCTTTTGACAGGGTGCATTCGCAGCCCCAGCATTTT. This sequence encodes CASSLAFDRVHSQPQHF.

In this sample, this clone turned up once. The CDR3 here is CASSWRTSGRPSYNEQFF. In DNA form, the CDR3 reads TGTGCCAGCAGCTGGAGGACTAGCGGGAGGCCTTCCTACAATGAGCAGTTCTTC. The V gene is TRBV7-3, the J gene TRBJ2-1, with 14 bases lining up with TRBD2. The ends lost 4 bases at V and 1 base at J; junction bases unmatched: 6. Germline V gives CDR1 SGHTA, CDR2 FQGTGA. The CDR3 sequence is 18 residues long.